This record looks at one T cell receptor beta chain sequence and its context. The data belong to a study of cytomegalovirus exposure and HLA in healthy donors. With 60 Vbeta and 13 Jbeta primers, the PCR was carried out. Original processing notes: Per a later analysis, the number of unique TCR beta chains was 75 million to 90 million, of which about 11 million were shared. The assay was immunoSEQ multiplex PCR, and TCRdb's table has in-frame clones only and misses some. The V and J calls and clone size are taken from that table; D and trimming were inferred from the DNA. Altogether nearly 110,000 clones are present, 71% being singletons, with the ten largest covering approximately 2.8%. The sequence was collected from a female donor in good health and CMV-seronegative. The sample taken for sequencing was PBMCs.

The chain's CDR3 is CASSKNPHPGQGNGYTF. CDR3 DNA sequence: TGTGCCAGCAGCAAAAACCCCCACCCGGGACAGGGGAATGGCTACACCTTC. This chain uses TRBV21-1 with TRBJ1-2; the table gives TRBD1 as D, unverified against the DNA. TRBV21-1 constitutes a pseudogene. This CDR3 comprises 17 residues.